The rows below give T cell receptor beta chains drawn from one sample of a study of blood T cells in healthy people across ages. From the 5' RACE reads, TCRdb called clonotypes with MiXCR, one entry per CDR3 protein. The sample records about a million distinct CDR3 sequences, roughly 51% being singletons. Sample: blood. These receptors all stem from a woman in her sixties in good health. Each CDR3 is given with its conserved first and last residue. D genes are given only for firm matches. Size values are once, few and many counts, or a class for expanded clones, and some rows have none.

-	-	TRBJ2-3	TRBV5-1	CASSLVSFLDTQYF	TGCGCCAGCAGCTTGGTTAGCTTCCTAGATACGCAGTATTTT
few	-	TRBJ1-1	TRBV29-1	CSVVGAGTEAFF	TGCAGCGTTGTAGGGGCGGGCACTGAAGCTTTCTTT
few	-	TRBJ2-7	TRBV28	CASSWISEQYF	TGTGCCAGCAGTTGGATTAGCGAGCAGTACTTC
few	-	TRBJ2-2	TRBV6-2/TRBV6-3	CATRLAGNTGELFF	TGTGCAACGCGACTCGCGGGAAACACCGGGGAGCTGTTTTTT
-	TRBD2	TRBJ2-7	TRBV30	CAWSPSGSYEQYF	TGTGCCTGGAGTCCTAGCGGGAGTTACGAGCAGTACTTC
many	TRBD2	TRBJ2-7	TRBV28	CASSPWAKKTSPEQYF	TGTGCCAGCAGCCCTTGGGCCAAAAAGACTAGCCCCGAGCAGTACTTC
-	TRBD2	TRBJ2-4	TRBV29-1	CSVAIAGEGEQYF	TGCAGCGTCGCCATAGCGGGAGAGGGGGAGCAGTACTTC
-	-	TRBJ2-5	TRBV19	CASSMGETQYF	TGTGCCAGTAGTATGGGAGAGACCCAGTACTTC
-	TRBD1	TRBJ1-1	TRBV7-2	CASSLVGTGAFF	TGTGCCAGCAGCTTAGTAGGGACAGGAGCTTTCTTT
-	-	TRBJ2-7	TRBV29-1	CSVAPGADEQYF	TGCAGCGTCGCCCCGGGGGCGGACGAGCAGTACTTC
-	-	TRBJ2-1	TRBV5-1	CASSWVESRVDEQFF	TGCGCCAGCAGCTGGGTGGAGTCGAGGGTAGATGAGCAGTTCTTC
-	TRBD1	TRBJ2-7	TRBV7-9	CASSPGQGFPEQYF	TGTGCCAGCAGCCCGGGACAGGGATTTCCCGAGCAGTACTTC
-	TRBD1	TRBJ1-2	TRBV6-1	CASSEGSIYHSGGGYTF	TGTGCCAGCAGTGAAGGGTCCATCTACCACTCAGGGGGTGGCTACACCTTC
-	-	TRBJ2-3	TRBV6-2/TRBV6-3	CASSKPWANTDTQYF	TGTGCCAGCAGTAAGCCTTGGGCCAACACAGATACGCAGTATTTT
few	TRBD1	TRBJ2-3	TRBV4-1	CASSPTGDQDTQYF	TGCGCCAGCAGCCCGACAGGGGACCAAGATACGCAGTATTTT
once	TRBD2	TRBJ2-1	TRBV7-2	CASSFTGTSGSNEQFF	TGTGCCAGCAGCTTTACCGGGACTAGCGGGAGTAATGAGCAGTTCTTC
-	-	TRBJ2-4	TRBV27	CASSSGTTPKNIQYF	TGTGCCAGCAGTTCCGGGACAACCCCCAAAAACATTCAGTACTTC
few	TRBD1	TRBJ1-6	TRBV29-1	CSVEGDRGTPLHF	TGCAGCGTTGAAGGAGACAGGGGTACACCCCTCCACTTT
-	-	TRBJ2-3	TRBV5-6	CASSRRVDGRGRTDTQYF	TGTGCCAGCAGCCGCCGAGTTGACGGTCGGGGGCGTACAGATACGCAGTATTTT
-	TRBD2	TRBJ2-7	TRBV2	CASSYLAGFYEQYF	TGTGCCAGCAGTTACCTAGCGGGCTTCTACGAGCAGTACTTC
-	-	TRBJ1-1	TRBV18	CASSPGGGLKGEAFF	TGTGCCAGCTCACCGGGGGGGGGCCTTAAGGGTGAAGCTTTCTTT
-	-	TRBJ2-1	TRBV7-2	CASSVEGPGYRFF	TGTGCCAGCAGCGTAGAGGGGCCAGGGTATCGGTTCTTC
few	-	TRBJ2-7	TRBV3-1	CASSQERYGTDYEQYF	TGTGCCAGCAGCCAAGAACGTTACGGGACGGACTACGAGCAGTACTTC
few	-	TRBJ1-1	TRBV6-1	CASSVMLGGYTEAFF	TGTGCCAGCAGTGTCATGTTGGGGGGGTACACTGAAGCTTTCTTT
-	-	TRBJ1-2	TRBV7-9	CASSVQGGGYTF	TGTGCCAGCAGCGTACAGGGAGGCGGCTACACCTTC